The source of this T cell receptor (beta chain) is a study of blood T cells in healthy people across ages (dated by TCRdb to about 2015). With regard to the full study: In model experiments, template switching captured about one uniquely barcoded TCR beta cDNA molecule for every two T cells. The study measured age-related changes in TCR beta repertoire diversity using deep sequencing normalized with unique cDNA molecular identifiers. Four age groups were formed from the donors: young (average 16 years), middle-aged (approximately 40), aged (around 68) and long-lived (roughly 88). To avoid experimental bias, donors of different ages were spread randomly across the sequencing lanes. The study analyzed two additional independent replicas of 1 million unique cDNA reads from the same blood draw for two donors, one aged 18 to 30 and one aged 80 or older. On the study overall, not on this receptor specifically: Observed TCR beta diversity per million T cells fell roughly linearly with age, and a significant reduction was already apparent by age around 40. The percentage of naive T cells measured by flow cytometry correlated strongly with observed TCR beta diversity. Estimates of total diversity based on one million sequenced T cells were considered lower bounds and underestimates. Because donor CMV infection status was unknown, age-related changes in expanded clonotypes were potentially confounded. Bulk unsorted PBMC profiling prevented conclusive comparison of naive and antigen-experienced compartments. Compared with the aged group, more naive CD4+ T cells, fewer expanded clones and increased TCR diversity were shown by the long-lived group, suggesting age selection.

Receptor libraries were prepared by 5' RACE. The listed sequencing device is Illumina HiSeq 2500. A second PCR of about 7 to 12 cycles was performed with a sample-barcoded 5' primer and a J-beta primer mix. Each TCR beta cDNA molecule received a unique molecular identifier from a template-switch 5' adaptor carrying 12 random nucleotides. Each sample yielded at least 2.5 million CDR3-containing paired-end reads. The Mint cDNA synthesis kit, primed by a TRBC-specific oligonucleotide, was used to synthesize first-strand cDNA from all RNA. All cDNA was treated with uracil-DNA glycosylase and then went through a first 18-cycle PCR with the universal primers M1SS and BC2_uni_R. Per the source publication's procedure: For normalization, 1 million high-quality reads, each with a distinct molecular identifier, were randomly selected from each sample. Reads with shared molecular identifiers were discarded instead of being binned into consensus sequences. CDR3 identification, clonotype clustering and error correction used MiTCR with a Q25 quality threshold and the strictest error-elimination algorithm. A nonparametric unseen species model using Euler transformation provided a lower-bound estimate of total TCR beta diversity. In TCRdb, the public reads were trimmed at Q25 with fastp and aligned with MiXCR, with productive beta chains retained. Here each entry gathers all rows of one CDR3 protein and keeps the most common genes and DNA. The V and J calls were determined by TCRdb, not by the authors. The sample contains around 900,000 distinct CDR3 sequences, 25% to 30% of them found a single time. The top ten constitute 15% to 20% of the sample.

The 40 or so donors, aged roughly 6 to 95 years, were systemically healthy Caucasian individuals from Russia. Roughly 9.5 milliliters of peripheral blood were drawn from each donor into EDTA-treated Vacutainer tubes. Ficoll-Paque density-gradient centrifugation was used to isolate PBMCs, with at least 6.5 million per sample. Trizol reagent was used to extract total RNA from the PBMCs, yielding at least 5 micrograms per sample. The percentages of naive CD45RAhigh/CD27high T cells were determined by flow cytometry on a PBMC aliquot from every donor. The CDR3 numbers 15 residues from cysteine through phenylalanine. Only CDR3 DNA remains: 45 bases, in frame from the first base. V and J are truncated by 0 bases and 2 bases respectively, leaving an intervening sequence of 8 bases. In the germline V gene (reference sequence), CDR1 corresponds to MNHEY and CDR2 to SMNVEV. This clonotype was recorded at least ten times. Its binding antigen is unknown. Nothing much larger sits one base from this clone, and base qualities are not available.

The chain employs TRBV27 and TRBJ1-5; possibly the D gene is TRBD1, per 5 matching bases. The specimen sequenced was blood. The sequence came from an elderly woman in good health. The nucleotide sequence reads as follows: TGTGCCAGCAGTTTATCGGGGCCGGGCAATCAGCCCCAGCATTTT. It codes for CASSLSGPGNQPQHF.